This TCR beta chain was identified during a study of T-cell memory formation after mild COVID-19. Study-wide background: The study found TCR clusters largely donor specific. Study-level points and caveats: Nothing showed for sure that second-wave clones peaking on day 37 were SARS-CoV-2 specific. Clones that shrank (day 15 to 85) were balanced CD4/CD8, whereas later expanders leaned CD4+.

This clonotype was counted a few times. The target antigen is unknown. V lost 5 bases to trimming and J lost 5 bases; unmatched junction nucleotides: 7. Germline V lookup: CDR1 SGHAT, CDR2 FQNNGV. The CDR3 extends over 15 amino acids. TCR alpha and TCR beta cDNA libraries carrying sample barcodes and UMIs were produced by 5'RACE using constant-segment primers. Each CDR3 protein is one row after TCRdb ran MiXCR on the 5' RACE reads. The repertoire holds just over 350,000 distinct CDR3 sequences, with under 15% as singletons. The clonotype comes from a man aged 18 to 35 who had mild COVID-19 (a few samples of this study predate the infection). Cell type and time point are not known. The sequenced material came from PBMCs or a T cell subset sorted from them (not recorded which). The V gene is TRBV11-2, the J gene TRBJ2-5; 11 nucleotides line up with TRBD2. The CDR3 is CASSTIAGGMETQYF. The CDR3 DNA follows: TGTGCCAGCAGCACAATAGCGGGGGGGATGGAGACCCAGTACTTC.